This entry describes one T cell receptor beta chain. The CDR3 totals 15 residues. Germline V lookup: CDR1 GTSNPN, CDR2 SVGIG (reference sequence). V was trimmed by 5 bases and J by 1 base, leaving 17 bases between them. These data originate in a study of blood T cell repertoires in COVID-19. Across the whole study: Researchers got acute and convalescent COVID-19 samples from the United States, Italy and Spain. The analysed material was cDNA or gDNA that came from T cells, B-cell-depleted T cells, or PBMCs.

Under the authors' procedure: Estimates of nucleated cell counts were drawn from the amplification of reference gene primers. Profiling relied on immunoSEQ multiplex PCR, and the TCRdb table lists in-frame clones only, not all of them. Clone size and V and J calls were adopted from that table, with D and trimming inferred from the DNA. Of 5,800 or so clones listed, around 67% are singletons. Sequenced: peripheral blood. This chain uses TRBV30 with TRBJ2-5; the D gene is possibly TRBD2 (6 bases). The source of this sequence is a man between 60 and 70 years old with acute or convalescent COVID-19. The CDR3 here is CAWSRPGVGQETQYF. The CDR3 bases are TGTGCCTGGTCTCGCCCGGGGGTGGGCCAAGAGACCCAGTACTTC.